This entry lists 17 T cell receptor beta chains sequenced from one sample in a study of cytomegalovirus exposure and HLA in healthy donors. This PCR relied on a set of 60 Vbeta primers and 13 Jbeta primers. Using immunoSEQ multiplex PCR, the repertoire was profiled, and TCRdb retains in-frame clones only, with some absent. Among 150,000 to 200,000 clones listed, about 79% were seen once. The sample consisted of PBMCs. All receptors come from a woman in her forties or fifties in good health and CMV-seronegative.

On this clone itself: This CDR3 is also generated by other DNA sequences in the sample. The chain uses TRBV2 and TRBJ2-7; D might be TRBD2 (7 bases). Germline loops: CDR1 SNHLY, CDR2 FYNNEI. The CDR3 has 16 residues. V was shortened by 0 bases and J by 4 bases, with 16 bases between the two germline ends. CDR3 loop: CASSEAGGGSGYEQYF. The CDR3, as DNA: TGTGCCAGCAGTGAAGCTGGGGGGGGCTCGGGTTACGAGCAGTACTTC.

The genes are TRBV5-1 and TRBJ1-2, with 7 bases aligning to TRBD1. The V and J ends lost 0 bases and 7 bases, in that order; junction bases with no gene match: 3. Per germline, CDR1 SGHRS and CDR2 YFSETQ. The CDR3 runs to 13 residues. CDR3 protein: CASSLGQGTGYTF. CDR3 nucleotide sequence: TGCGCCAGCAGCTTGGGACAGGGTACTGGCTACACCTTC.

This chain uses TRBV6-1 with TRBJ2-7; D gene unclear. V gave up 2 bases and J gave up 6 bases, with 17 bases separating them. The CDR3 spans 15 residues. Germline lookup yields CDR1 MNHNS and CDR2 SASEGT. Written as DNA, the CDR3 is TGTGCCAGCAGTGAAACGTGCCCACTCGATGGCGAGCAGTACTTC. It translates to CASSETCPLDGEQYF.

The chain is built from TRBV7-6 and TRBJ1-6; 9 bases are a match to TRBD1. With V trimmed by 4 bases and J by 10 bases, 8 bases remained unmatched. Germline CDR1 is SGHVS and CDR2 is FNYEAQ. The CDR3 covers 15 residues. CDR3 in amino acids: CASSYTGGEESPLHF. The DNA of the CDR3 is TGTGCCAGCAGCTATACAGGGGGCGAGGAATCACCCCTCCACTTT.

CDR3 in amino acids: CASSLVGRGHTEAFF. The DNA for the CDR3 is TGTGCCAGCAGCTTGGTGGGCAGGGGTCACACTGAAGCTTTCTTT. This chain uses TRBV5-4 with TRBJ1-1, with D perhaps TRBD1 (6 bases). The ends were cut back, 0 bases at V and 3 bases at J, with 12 bases in the middle. Looked up from germline, CDR1 is SGHNT and CDR2 is YYREEE (reference sequence). This CDR3 contains 15 residues.

The chain combines TRBV5-1 with TRBJ2-7, with a weak D call TRBD2 (5 bases). CDR3 length: 12 residues. Germline-derived CDR1 and CDR2 are SGHRS and YFSETQ. With 3 bases removed from V and 4 bases from J, the gap between germline ends came to 8 bases. CDR3 DNA: TGCGCCAGCAGCTGGAGCGGTTACGAGCAGTACTTC. It translates to CASSWSGYEQYF.

This clone was counted a few times. V usage is TRBV21-1 and J usage is TRBJ2-2; TRBD2 was called by the table and not checked on the DNA. TRBV21-1 is listed as a pseudogene. This CDR3 spans 20 amino acids. CDR3 amino acids: CASSRGGKTSDEADTGELFF. CDR3 nucleotides: TGTGCCAGCAGCAGAGGCGGAAAAACTAGCGACGAGGCTGACACCGGGGAGCTGTTTTTT.

This clone appeared a single time. This chain joins TRBV7-3 and TRBJ2-1, with 12 positions matching TRBD2. The trim removed 5 bases at V and 9 bases at J, leaving 8 bases unmatched. This CDR3 spans 15 amino acids. The germline V gene has CDR1 SGHTA and CDR2 FQGTGA. As DNA, the CDR3 is TGTGCCAGCAGCACGGGACTAGCGGGCTCCGGTGAGCAGTTCTTC. Protein sequence: CASSTGLAGSGEQFF. Looking up the rest from reference TRBV7-3 and TRBJ2-1 gives the full variable domain: GAGVSQTPSNKVTEKGKYVELRCDPISGHTALYWYRQSLGQGPEFLIYFQGTGAADDSGLPNDRFFAVRPEGSVSTLKIQRTERGDSAVYLCASSTGLAGSGEQFFGPGTRLTVL.

This rearrangement joins TRBV4-1 to TRBJ2-5; 10 bases match TRBD1. The DNA end lines up better with TRBJ2-7; the J call may be wrong. CDR3 length: 17 amino acids. Germline CDR1 is MGHRA and CDR2 is YSYEKL. CDR3 nucleotide sequence: TGCGCCAGCAGCCAAGATTGGGCGGGACAGGGGCTGTACGAGCAGTACTTC. Its translation: CASSQDWAGQGLYEQYF.

V is TRBV9 and J is TRBJ1-3; D may be TRBD1 (5 bases). Trimming removed 3 bases at V and 2 bases at J, with 15 bases between. This CDR3 spans 16 amino acids. In germline, CDR1 is SGDLS, CDR2 YYNGEE. This CDR3 reads CASSGPGGGTGNTIYF. CDR3 bases: TGTGCCAGCAGCGGACCCGGGGGGGGAACTGGAAACACCATATATTTT.

This rearrangement joins TRBV6-1 to TRBJ1-2; D call uncertain. Trimming stripped 2 bases from V and 4 bases from J, with 5 bases between. Looked up from germline, CDR1 is MNHNS and CDR2 is SASEGT. This CDR3 is built from 12 residues. CDR3 sequence reads: CASSETSYGYTF. CDR3 nucleotides: TGTGCCAGCAGTGAAACTAGCTATGGCTACACCTTC.

With respect to this clone: Compared with germline, one end of the junction differs, possibly owing to a read error. The V and J genes are TRBV7-9 and TRBJ1-1, with 7 positions matching TRBD1. The germline gives CDR1 SEHNR, CDR2 FQNEAQ (reference sequence). The CDR3 consists of 16 residues. The DNA of the CDR3 is TGTTCCAGCAGCCCGAGGGGGCGGACAGGGAACACTGAAGCTTTCTTT. Its protein product is CSSSPRGRTGNTEAFF. The complete variable domain, with remaining parts taken from reference TRBV7-9 and TRBJ1-1, reads DTGVSQNPRHKITKRGQNVTFRCDPISEHNRLYWYRQTLGQGPEFLTYFQNEAQLEKSRLLSDRFSAERPKGSFSTLEIQRTEQGDSAMYLCSSSPRGRTGNTEAFFGQGTRLTVV.

The chain is built from TRBV10-2 and TRBJ1-5, with a weak D call TRBD1 (5 bases). The CDR3 runs 14 residues. V lost 3 bases, J lost 6 bases, and 12 bases lay in between. CDR1 is WSHSY and CDR2 is SAAADI in the germline V gene. The CDR3 DNA follows: TGCGCCAGCAGTGAAACGGGGGGAGCTCAGCCCCAGCATTTT. This sequence encodes CASSETGGAQPQHF.

The J gene is TRBJ2-7, the V gene TRBV29-1; 7 nucleotides line up with TRBD1. Trimming removed 7 bases from V and 4 bases from J; junction bases left unmatched: 7. The CDR3 covers 12 residues. The germline CDR1 and CDR2 sequences are SQVTM and ANQGSEA. The CDR3 spells CSAGMGQYEQYF. As DNA, the CDR3 is TGCAGCGCAGGAATGGGACAGTACGAGCAGTACTTC.

The genes are TRBV9 and TRBJ2-7, with D tentatively TRBD2 (6 bases). Per the germline V gene, CDR1 is SGDLS and CDR2 is YYNGEE. Trimming removed 1 base at V and 5 bases at J, with 16 bases between. There are 15 residues in the CDR3. DNA for the CDR3: TGTGCCAGCAGCGTAATAGCGGCGGAAAGGAACGAGCAGTACTTC. Translation gives CASSVIAAERNEQYF.

The chain couples TRBV25-1 to TRBJ1-4; perhaps TRBD1 as D (6 bases). Germline V gene data show CDR1 as MGHDK and CDR2 as SYGVNS. The CDR3 length is 14 residues. V was clipped by 4 bases and J by 7 bases, with 13 bases between them. For the CDR3, the DNA is TGTGCCAGCAGTGTAGCAGGGGTTGGTGAAAAACTGTTTTTT. Translation: CASSVAGVGEKLFF.

The chain is built from TRBV2 and TRBJ2-7; 7 bases align to TRBD2. This CDR3 contains 12 residues. With V trimmed by 3 bases and J by 6 bases, 2 bases remained unmatched. From germline, CDR1 is SNHLY and CDR2 FYNNEI. The CDR3 sequence: CASSEGGPEQYF. In nucleotides, the CDR3 is TGTGCCAGCAGTGAGGGAGGGCCCGAGCAGTACTTC.